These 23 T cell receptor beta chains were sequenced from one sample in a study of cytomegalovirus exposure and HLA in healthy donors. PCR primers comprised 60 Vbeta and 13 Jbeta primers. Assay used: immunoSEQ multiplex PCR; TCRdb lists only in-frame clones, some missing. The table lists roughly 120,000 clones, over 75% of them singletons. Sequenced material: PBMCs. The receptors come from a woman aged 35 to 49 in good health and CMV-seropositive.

The CDR3 DNA reads TGCGCCAGCAGCCTTATAGGACAGGGGGCATCAGATACGCAGTATTTT. Its translation: CASSLIGQGASDTQYF. The V call is TRBV4-1, the J call TRBJ2-3; 11 nucleotides agree with TRBD1. J gave up 4 bases and V 4 bases, and 7 bases lay outside the gene matches. The CDR3 covers 16 residues. Germline V gene data show CDR1 as MGHRA and CDR2 as YSYEKL.

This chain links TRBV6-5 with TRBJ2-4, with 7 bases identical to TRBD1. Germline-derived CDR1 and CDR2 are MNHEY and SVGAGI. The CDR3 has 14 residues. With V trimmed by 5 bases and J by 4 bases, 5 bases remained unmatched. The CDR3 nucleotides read TGTGCCAGCAGTCTCCGGGACAGTAAAAACATTCAGTACTTC. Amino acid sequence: CASSLRDSKNIQYF.

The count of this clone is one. CDR3 sequence reads: CASSLTGRTEAFF. CDR3 nucleotides: TGTGCCAGCAGCCTGACAGGGAGGACTGAAGCTTTCTTT. The V and J genes are TRBV5-6 and TRBJ1-1; 7 bases align to TRBD1. CDR3 size: 13 residues. J was trimmed by 5 bases and V by 4 bases; bases with no gene match: 5. CDR1 is SGHDT and CDR2 is YYEEEE in the germline V gene.

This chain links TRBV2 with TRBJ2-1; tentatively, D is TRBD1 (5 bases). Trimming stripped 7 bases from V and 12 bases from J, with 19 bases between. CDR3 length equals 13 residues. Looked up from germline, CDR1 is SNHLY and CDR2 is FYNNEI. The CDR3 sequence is CASIGVGRVGQFF. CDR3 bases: TGTGCCAGCATAGGGGTAGGAAGGGTAGGGCAGTTCTTC. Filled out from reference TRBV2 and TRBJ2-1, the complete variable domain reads EPEVTQTPSHQVTQMGQEVILRCVPISNHLYFYWYRQILGQKVEFLVSFYNNEISEKSEIFDDQFSVERPDGSNFTLKIRSTKLEDSAMYFCASIGVGRVGQFFGPGTRLTVL.

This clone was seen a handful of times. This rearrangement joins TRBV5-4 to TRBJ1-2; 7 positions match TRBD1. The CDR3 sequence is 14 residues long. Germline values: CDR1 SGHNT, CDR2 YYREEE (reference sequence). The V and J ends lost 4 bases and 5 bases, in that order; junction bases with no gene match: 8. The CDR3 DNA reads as TGTGCCAGCAGCCCCGGACAGGAGAAGTATGGCTACACCTTC. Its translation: CASSPGQEKYGYTF.

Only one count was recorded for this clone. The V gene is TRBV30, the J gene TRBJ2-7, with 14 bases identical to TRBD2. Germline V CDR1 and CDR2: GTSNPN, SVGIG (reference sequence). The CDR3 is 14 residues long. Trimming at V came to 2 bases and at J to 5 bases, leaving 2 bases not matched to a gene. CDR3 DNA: TGTGCCTGGAGTATGACTAGCGGGAGGGACGAGCAGTACTTC. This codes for CAWSMTSGRDEQYF. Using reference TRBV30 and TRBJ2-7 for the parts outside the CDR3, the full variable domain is SQTIHQWPATLVQPVGSPLSLECTVEGTSNPNLYWYRQAAGRGLQLLFYSVGIGQISSEVPQNLSASRPQDRQFILSSKKLLLSDSGFYLCAWSMTSGRDEQYFGPGTRLTVT.

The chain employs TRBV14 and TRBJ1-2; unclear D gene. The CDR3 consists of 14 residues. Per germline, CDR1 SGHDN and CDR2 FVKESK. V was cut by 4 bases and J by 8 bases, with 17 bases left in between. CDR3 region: CASSLNSRMAGYTF. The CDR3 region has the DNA TGTGCCAGCAGCCTTAACAGTAGGATGGCGGGCTACACCTTC. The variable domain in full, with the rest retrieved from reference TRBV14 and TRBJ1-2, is EAGVTQFPSHSVIEKGQTVTLRCDPISGHDNLYWYRRVMGKEIKFLLHFVKESKQDESGMPNNRFLAERTGGTYSTLKVQPAELEDSGVYFCASSLNSRMAGYTFGSGTRLTVV.

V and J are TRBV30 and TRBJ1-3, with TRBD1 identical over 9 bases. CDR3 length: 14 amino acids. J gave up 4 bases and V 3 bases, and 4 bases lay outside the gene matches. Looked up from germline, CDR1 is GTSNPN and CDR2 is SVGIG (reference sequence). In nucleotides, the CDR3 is TGTGCCTGGAGGGGACAGGGTACCGGAAACACCATATATTTT. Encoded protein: CAWRGQGTGNTIYF.

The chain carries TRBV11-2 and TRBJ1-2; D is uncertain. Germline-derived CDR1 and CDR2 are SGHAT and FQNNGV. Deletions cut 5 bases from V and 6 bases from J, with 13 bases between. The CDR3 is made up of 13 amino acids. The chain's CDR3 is CASSPGRHNGYTF. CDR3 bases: TGTGCCAGCAGCCCGGGGAGGCACAATGGCTACACCTTC.

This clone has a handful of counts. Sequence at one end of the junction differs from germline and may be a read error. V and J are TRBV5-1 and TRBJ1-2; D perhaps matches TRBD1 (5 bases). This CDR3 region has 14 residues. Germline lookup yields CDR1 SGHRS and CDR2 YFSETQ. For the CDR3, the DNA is TGCGCCAGCAGCTCCCCCCAGGGCAGCTATGTCTACACCTTC. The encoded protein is CASSSPQGSYVYTF.

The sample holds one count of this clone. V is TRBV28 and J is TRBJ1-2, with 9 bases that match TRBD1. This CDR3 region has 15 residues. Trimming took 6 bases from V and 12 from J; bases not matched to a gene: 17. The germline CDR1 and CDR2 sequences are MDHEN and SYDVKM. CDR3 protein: CASRPPGDREKRDTF. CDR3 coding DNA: TGTGCCAGCAGACCCCCCGGGGACAGGGAAAAGCGGGACACCTTC.

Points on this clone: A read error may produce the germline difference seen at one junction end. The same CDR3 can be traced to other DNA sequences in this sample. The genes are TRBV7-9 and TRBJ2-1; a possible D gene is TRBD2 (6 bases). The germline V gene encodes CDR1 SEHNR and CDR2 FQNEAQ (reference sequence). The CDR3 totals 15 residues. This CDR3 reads CASSFSGLPSNEQFF. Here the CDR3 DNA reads TGTGCTAGCAGCTTTTCAGGACTACCCTCTAATGAGCAGTTCTTC.

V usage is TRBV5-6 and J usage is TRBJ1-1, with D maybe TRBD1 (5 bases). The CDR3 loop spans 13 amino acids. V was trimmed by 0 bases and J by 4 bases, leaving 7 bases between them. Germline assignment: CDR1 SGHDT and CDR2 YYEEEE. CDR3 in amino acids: CASSLARVTEAFF. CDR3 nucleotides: TGTGCCAGCAGCTTGGCCAGGGTCACTGAAGCTTTCTTT.

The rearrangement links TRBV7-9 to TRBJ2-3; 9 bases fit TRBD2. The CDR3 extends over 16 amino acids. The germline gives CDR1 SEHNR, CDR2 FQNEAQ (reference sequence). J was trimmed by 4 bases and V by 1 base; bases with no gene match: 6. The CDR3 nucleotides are TGTGCCAGCAGCTTAGGTAGCGGGAGTAGGGCAGATACGCAGTATTTT. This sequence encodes CASSLGSGSRADTQYF.

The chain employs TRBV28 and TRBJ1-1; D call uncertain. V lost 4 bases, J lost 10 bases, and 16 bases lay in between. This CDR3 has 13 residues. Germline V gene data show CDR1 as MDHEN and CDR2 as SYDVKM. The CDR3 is CASSSRLPGRAFF. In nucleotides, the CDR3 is TGTGCCAGCAGTTCCCGATTACCAGGTAGAGCTTTCTTT.

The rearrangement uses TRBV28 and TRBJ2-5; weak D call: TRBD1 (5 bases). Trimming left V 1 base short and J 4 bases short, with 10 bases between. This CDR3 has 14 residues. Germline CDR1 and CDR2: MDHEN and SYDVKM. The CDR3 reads CASSLSLRVETQYF. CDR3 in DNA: TGTGCCAGCAGTTTATCCCTCAGGGTAGAGACCCAGTACTTC.

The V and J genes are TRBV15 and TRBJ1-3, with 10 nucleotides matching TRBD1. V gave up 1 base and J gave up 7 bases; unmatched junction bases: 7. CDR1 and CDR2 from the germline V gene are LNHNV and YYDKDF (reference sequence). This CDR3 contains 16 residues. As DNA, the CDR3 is TGTGCCACCAGCAGAGGAATTTCGGACAGGGGGAACACCATATATTTT. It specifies CATSRGISDRGNTIYF.

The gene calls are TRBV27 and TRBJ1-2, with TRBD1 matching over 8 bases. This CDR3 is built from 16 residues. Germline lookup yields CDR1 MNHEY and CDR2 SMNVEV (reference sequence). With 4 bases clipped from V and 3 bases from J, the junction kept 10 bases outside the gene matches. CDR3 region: CASSSRTRGLDYGYTF. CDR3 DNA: TGTGCCAGCAGTTCAAGAACCAGGGGGCTGGACTATGGCTACACCTTC.

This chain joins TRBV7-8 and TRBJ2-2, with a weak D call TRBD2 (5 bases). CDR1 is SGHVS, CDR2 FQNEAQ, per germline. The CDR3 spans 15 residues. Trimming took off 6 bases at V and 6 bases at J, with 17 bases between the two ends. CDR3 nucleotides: TGTGCCAGCAGTCCCGGGAAAGGCTGGCCCGGGGAGCTGTTTTTT. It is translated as CASSPGKGWPGELFF.

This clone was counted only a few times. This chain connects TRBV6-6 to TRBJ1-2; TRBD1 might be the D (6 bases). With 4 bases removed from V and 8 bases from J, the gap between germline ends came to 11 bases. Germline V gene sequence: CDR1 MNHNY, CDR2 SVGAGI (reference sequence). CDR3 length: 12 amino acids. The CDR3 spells CASSFRGGGYTF. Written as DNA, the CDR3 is TGTGCCAGCAGTTTCAGGGGTGGAGGCTACACCTTC.

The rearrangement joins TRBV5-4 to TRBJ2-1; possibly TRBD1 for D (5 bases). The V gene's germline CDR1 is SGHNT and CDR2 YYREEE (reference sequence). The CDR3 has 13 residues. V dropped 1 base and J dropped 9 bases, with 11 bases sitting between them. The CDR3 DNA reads TGTGCCAGCAGCTTGAAAGGTCAGGGTGAGCAGTTCTTC. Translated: CASSLKGQGEQFF.

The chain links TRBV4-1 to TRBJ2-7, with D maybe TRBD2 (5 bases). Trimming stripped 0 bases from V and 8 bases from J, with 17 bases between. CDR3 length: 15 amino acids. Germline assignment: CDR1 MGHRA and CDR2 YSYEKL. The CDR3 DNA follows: TGCGCCAGCAGCCAAGATTGGGAGAGTACGCAGCAGCAGTACTTC. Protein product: CASSQDWESTQQQYF.

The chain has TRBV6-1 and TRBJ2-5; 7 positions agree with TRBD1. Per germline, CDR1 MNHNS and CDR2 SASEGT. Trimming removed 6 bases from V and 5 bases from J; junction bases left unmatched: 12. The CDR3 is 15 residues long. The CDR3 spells CASRRPGTVSETQYF. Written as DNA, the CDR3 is TGTGCCAGCAGGAGACCCGGGACAGTATCCGAGACCCAGTACTTC.